This is a list of T cell receptor beta chains from one sample in a study of T-cell memory formation after mild COVID-19. TCRdb re-called the 5' RACE reads with MiXCR, one entry per CDR3 protein. Here the sample spans 530,000 or so distinct CDR3 sequences, around 16% being singletons. Sequenced material: PBMCs or a T cell subset sorted from them (not recorded which). The receptors were gathered from an adult woman who had mild COVID-19 (a few samples of this study predate the infection). Cell type and time point are not known. CDR3s include the opening cysteine and the closing phenylalanine or tryptophan. The order of the fields is V gene, J gene, D gene, clone size, CDR3 DNA, CDR3 protein. The D gene is left open where the match is weak. The size field is filled for only some rows; it gives once, few, many or a size class.

v_call: TRBV24-1
j_call: TRBJ1-5
d_call: .
clone_size: .
cdr3_nt: TGTGCCACCAGTGACCCCTCAACAGGGAATCAGCCCCAGCATTTT
cdr3_aa: CATSDPSTGNQPQHF

v_call: TRBV4-3
j_call: TRBJ1-4
d_call: TRBD1
clone_size: .
cdr3_nt: TGCGCCAGCAGCCAAACTGTACAGGGGGTATTAGCTAATGAAAAACTGTTTTTT
cdr3_aa: CASSQTVQGVLANEKLFF

v_call: TRBV28
j_call: TRBJ2-5
d_call: TRBD1
clone_size: .
cdr3_nt: TGTGCCAGCGGGCAGGGGGTAGTGTTGGCCCAGTACTTC
cdr3_aa: CASGQGVVLAQYF

v_call: TRBV24-1
j_call: TRBJ2-6
d_call: .
clone_size: .
cdr3_nt: TGTGCCACCAGTGAGGGACGCTACTCTGGGGCCAACGTCCTGACTTTC
cdr3_aa: CATSEGRYSGANVLTF

v_call: TRBV6-5
j_call: TRBJ1-6
d_call: TRBD1
clone_size: few
cdr3_nt: TGTGCCAGCAGTTCCCTAATGGACAGGGGGGGACGTGGTACTTCACCCCTCCACTTT
cdr3_aa: CASSSLMDRGGRGTSPLHF

v_call: TRBV24-1
j_call: TRBJ2-7
d_call: TRBD1
clone_size: .
cdr3_nt: TGTGCCACGAGTGAGACCGGGACAGGCAGCTCCTACGAGCAGTACTTC
cdr3_aa: CATSETGTGSSYEQYF

v_call: TRBV25-1
j_call: TRBJ2-7
d_call: TRBD1
clone_size: .
cdr3_nt: TGTGCCAGCAGTGAAGGTGGGACAGGGCGCTACGAGCAGTACTTC
cdr3_aa: CASSEGGTGRYEQYF

v_call: TRBV20-1
j_call: TRBJ2-7
d_call: .
clone_size: few
cdr3_nt: TGCAGTGCTACCACGGGACCCCTGGTAGACGAGCAGTACTTC
cdr3_aa: CSATTGPLVDEQYF

v_call: TRBV6-6
j_call: TRBJ1-6
d_call: .
clone_size: many
cdr3_nt: TGTGCCAGCAGTTACGGGCAGAATTCACCCCTCCACTTT
cdr3_aa: CASSYGQNSPLHF

v_call: TRBV29-1
j_call: TRBJ2-4
d_call: .
clone_size: .
cdr3_nt: TGCAGCGTTGAAGTGGGGGACGGGATTCCCATTCAGTACTTC
cdr3_aa: CSVEVGDGIPIQYF

v_call: TRBV28
j_call: TRBJ2-1
d_call: .
clone_size: .
cdr3_nt: .
cdr3_aa: CASSTSVLKFF

v_call: TRBV5-5
j_call: TRBJ1-5
d_call: .
clone_size: .
cdr3_nt: TGTGCCAGCAGCTTGGGAGGGGGGGCCCTCCGGGCCCAGCATTTT
cdr3_aa: CASSLGGGALRAQHF

v_call: TRBV12-5
j_call: TRBJ2-1
d_call: TRBD2
clone_size: few
cdr3_nt: TGTGCTAGTGGTTTGGTAGCGGGATGGGGGGGACCCCACAATGAGCAGTTCTTC
cdr3_aa: CASGLVAGWGGPHNEQFF

v_call: TRBV3-1
j_call: TRBJ2-7
d_call: .
clone_size: few
cdr3_nt: TGTGCCAGCAGCCAAGGAGACCGCCGCTACGAGCAGTACTTC
cdr3_aa: CASSQGDRRYEQYF

v_call: TRBV6-1
j_call: TRBJ2-1
d_call: TRBD1
clone_size: .
cdr3_nt: TGTGCCAGCAGTGGATTGGACAGGGTCTCCTACAATGAGCAGTTCTTC
cdr3_aa: CASSGLDRVSYNEQFF

v_call: TRBV20-1
j_call: TRBJ2-5
d_call: TRBD2
clone_size: few
cdr3_nt: TGCAGTGCTAGCGAAGGACTAGCGGGGGGCCAGCCGGCCCAGTACTTC
cdr3_aa: CSASEGLAGGQPAQYF

v_call: TRBV18
j_call: TRBJ1-5
d_call: .
clone_size: .
cdr3_nt: TGTGCCAGCTCACCGTCTGGGGGAAACAATCAGCCCCAGCATTTT
cdr3_aa: CASSPSGGNNQPQHF

v_call: TRBV5-1
j_call: TRBJ1-1
d_call: TRBD1
clone_size: few
cdr3_nt: TGCGCCAGCAGCCTGACAGGGGCTCGGATGGACACTGAAGCTTTCTTT
cdr3_aa: CASSLTGARMDTEAFF

v_call: TRBV7-9
j_call: TRBJ2-1
d_call: .
clone_size: .
cdr3_nt: TGTGCCAGTTCCCCCCCGGGGTCGAGGGTCGGGGCTGAGCAGTTCTTC
cdr3_aa: CASSPPGSRVGAEQFF

v_call: TRBV3-1
j_call: TRBJ1-1
d_call: TRBD1
clone_size: .
cdr3_nt: TGTGCCAGCAGCTCCGGGACAGGGGGCAGGAACACTGAAGCTTTCTTT
cdr3_aa: CASSSGTGGRNTEAFF

v_call: TRBV15
j_call: TRBJ2-7
d_call: TRBD1
clone_size: few
cdr3_nt: TGTGCCACCAGCAGAGAAGGGGGACAGGGGGCGTACGAGCAGTACTTC
cdr3_aa: CATSREGGQGAYEQYF

v_call: TRBV5-4
j_call: TRBJ1-1
d_call: TRBD1
clone_size: few
cdr3_nt: TGTGCCAGCAGCGATAGACAGGGGCCCAACACTGAAGCTTTCTTT
cdr3_aa: CASSDRQGPNTEAFF

v_call: TRBV12-3/TRBV12-4
j_call: TRBJ1-3
d_call: .
clone_size: once
cdr3_nt: TGTGCCAGCAGCTGGTTGGGGGACACCAGCTCTGGAAACACCATATATTTT
cdr3_aa: CASSWLGDTSSGNTIYF

v_call: TRBV2
j_call: TRBJ1-5
d_call: .
clone_size: few
cdr3_nt: TGTGCCAGCAGTGAAATGGGGGGCAGTTATCAGCCCCAGCATTTT
cdr3_aa: CASSEMGGSYQPQHF

v_call: TRBV7-8
j_call: TRBJ2-1
d_call: .
clone_size: few
cdr3_nt: TGTGCCAGCAGCATCAGGGACAATGAGCAGTTCTTC
cdr3_aa: CASSIRDNEQFF

v_call: TRBV10-3
j_call: TRBJ2-7
d_call: TRBD2
clone_size: few
cdr3_nt: TGTGCCATCAGGGGGGAGACTAGCGGGTTTTACGAGCAGTACTTC
cdr3_aa: CAIRGETSGFYEQYF

v_call: TRBV20-1
j_call: TRBJ2-5
d_call: .
clone_size: few
cdr3_nt: TGCAGTGCTGATAGTAGGCAAGAGACCCAGTACTTC
cdr3_aa: CSADSRQETQYF

v_call: TRBV27
j_call: TRBJ2-7
d_call: TRBD1
clone_size: few
cdr3_nt: TGTGCCAGCAGTTTATCAGGGGGCGAACACACCTACGAGCAGTACTTC
cdr3_aa: CASSLSGGEHTYEQYF

v_call: TRBV18
j_call: TRBJ2-7
d_call: TRBD1
clone_size: many
cdr3_nt: TGTGCCAGCTCACCGAATGCCGGGACAGGGGGCACCGAGCAGTACTTC
cdr3_aa: CASSPNAGTGGTEQYF

v_call: TRBV5-1
j_call: TRBJ1-2
d_call: .
clone_size: .
cdr3_nt: TGCGCCAGCAGCCCCATTGTTGGGGGTGGCGGAGACTATGGCTACACCTTC
cdr3_aa: CASSPIVGGGGDYGYTF

v_call: TRBV3-1
j_call: TRBJ2-7
d_call: TRBD1
clone_size: .
cdr3_nt: TGTGCCAGCAGCCAAGTGAGGGGGCAGAGCGAGCAGTACTTC
cdr3_aa: CASSQVRGQSEQYF

v_call: TRBV30
j_call: TRBJ1-2
d_call: TRBD1
clone_size: few
cdr3_nt: TGTGCCTGGGACAGGGGGCTCGGAATCTATGGCTACACCTTC
cdr3_aa: CAWDRGLGIYGYTF

v_call: TRBV11-2
j_call: TRBJ1-5
d_call: .
clone_size: .
cdr3_nt: TGTGCCAGCAGCTTAAAAGGGGGGTCACAGCCCCAGCATTTT
cdr3_aa: CASSLKGGSQPQHF

v_call: TRBV7-3
j_call: TRBJ2-6
d_call: .
clone_size: many
cdr3_nt: TGTGCCAGCAGTTCCTCTGGGGCCAACGTCCTGACTTTC
cdr3_aa: CASSSSGANVLTF

v_call: TRBV2
j_call: TRBJ2-4
d_call: .
clone_size: few
cdr3_nt: TGTGCCAGCAGACTAGATCTAGCCAAAAACATTCAGTACTTC
cdr3_aa: CASRLDLAKNIQYF

v_call: TRBV9
j_call: TRBJ2-5
d_call: TRBD2
clone_size: few
cdr3_nt: TGTGCCAGCAGCGTAGTGGGTAGCGGGATCCAAGAGACCCAGTACTTC
cdr3_aa: CASSVVGSGIQETQYF

v_call: TRBV4-1
j_call: TRBJ1-1
d_call: .
clone_size: .
cdr3_nt: TGCGCCAGCAGCCCAGGTGAGGATTGGATGAACACTGAAGCTTTCTTT
cdr3_aa: CASSPGEDWMNTEAFF

v_call: TRBV29-1
j_call: TRBJ2-1
d_call: TRBD2
clone_size: .
cdr3_nt: TGCAGCGTTATAGCGGGAGGTTCGTACAATGAGCAGTTCTTC
cdr3_aa: CSVIAGGSYNEQFF

v_call: TRBV14
j_call: TRBJ1-1
d_call: .
clone_size: few
cdr3_nt: TGTGCCAGCAGCCAAGGCGGGGGTGTACGGAACACTGAAGCTTTCTTT
cdr3_aa: CASSQGGGVRNTEAFF

v_call: TRBV4-3
j_call: TRBJ2-7
d_call: .
clone_size: .
cdr3_nt: TGCGCCAGCAGCCACCCACCCAGGAGCTCCTACGAGCAGTACTTC
cdr3_aa: CASSHPPRSSYEQYF

v_call: TRBV7-8
j_call: TRBJ2-5
d_call: .
clone_size: few
cdr3_nt: TGTGCCAGCAGCTTAGAACACACACAAGAGACCCAGTACTTC
cdr3_aa: CASSLEHTQETQYF

v_call: TRBV2
j_call: TRBJ1-1
d_call: .
clone_size: .
cdr3_nt: TGTGCCAGCAGTTGGACAGACCTGAACACTGAAGCTTTCTTT
cdr3_aa: CASSWTDLNTEAFF

v_call: TRBV7-9
j_call: TRBJ2-7
d_call: .
clone_size: .
cdr3_nt: TGTGCCAGCAGCACTACCGTAGCGTACGAGCAGTACTTC
cdr3_aa: CASSTTVAYEQYF

v_call: TRBV9
j_call: TRBJ2-7
d_call: TRBD2
clone_size: .
cdr3_nt: TGTGCCAGCTCCGGGGGGTTTGCGACCGAGCAGTACTTC
cdr3_aa: CASSGGFATEQYF

v_call: TRBV7-9
j_call: TRBJ2-7
d_call: .
clone_size: few
cdr3_nt: TGTGCCAGCAACTCCGCCTCTTACGAGCAGTACTTC
cdr3_aa: CASNSASYEQYF

v_call: TRBV19
j_call: TRBJ2-1
d_call: .
clone_size: .
cdr3_nt: TGTGCCAGTAGTCTCGGGGAGCGGTTTGAGCAGTTCTTC
cdr3_aa: CASSLGERFEQFF

v_call: TRBV7-9
j_call: TRBJ2-7
d_call: TRBD1
clone_size: .
cdr3_nt: TGTGCCAGCAGCTTGGACAGGGGGCATTCCCAGCAGTACTTC
cdr3_aa: CASSLDRGHSQQYF

v_call: TRBV20-1
j_call: TRBJ1-1
d_call: .
clone_size: .
cdr3_nt: TGCAGTGCTAGAGATGTAGGGGTTGACACTGAAGCTTTCTTT
cdr3_aa: CSARDVGVDTEAFF

v_call: TRBV12-3/TRBV12-4
j_call: TRBJ1-3
d_call: .
clone_size: few
cdr3_nt: TGTGCCAGCAGTTTAAAGGGTGGAAACACCATATATTTT
cdr3_aa: CASSLKGGNTIYF

v_call: TRBV2
j_call: TRBJ2-7
d_call: .
clone_size: .
cdr3_nt: TGTGCCAGCATTGAACAGGGCGCTTACGAGCAGTACTTC
cdr3_aa: CASIEQGAYEQYF

v_call: TRBV4-1
j_call: TRBJ2-2
d_call: TRBD1
clone_size: .
cdr3_nt: TGCGCCAGCAGCCGAGGACAGGGCCCCACCGGGGAGCTGTTTTTT
cdr3_aa: CASSRGQGPTGELFF

v_call: TRBV9
j_call: TRBJ2-7
d_call: .
clone_size: many
cdr3_nt: TGTGCCAGCAGCGTAGGGACATGGACTTACGAGCAGTACTTC
cdr3_aa: CASSVGTWTYEQYF

v_call: TRBV6-2/TRBV6-3
j_call: TRBJ1-2
d_call: .
clone_size: .
cdr3_nt: TGTGCCAGCAGTCCTGGTTCCACACGCTATGGCTACACCTTC
cdr3_aa: CASSPGSTRYGYTF

v_call: TRBV2
j_call: TRBJ2-3
d_call: .
clone_size: .
cdr3_nt: TGTGCCAGCATCGGGATCAACACAGATACGCAGTATTTT
cdr3_aa: CASIGINTDTQYF

v_call: TRBV7-2
j_call: TRBJ2-3
d_call: .
clone_size: few
cdr3_nt: TGTGCCAGCGGGAGTCCCCCAGATACGCAGTATTTT
cdr3_aa: CASGSPPDTQYF

v_call: TRBV7-3
j_call: TRBJ2-2
d_call: TRBD1
clone_size: .
cdr3_nt: TGTGCCAGCAGCTTTTTGGCAGGGGGCGCCGGCGGGGAGCTGTTTTTT
cdr3_aa: CASSFLAGGAGGELFF

v_call: TRBV19
j_call: TRBJ1-5
d_call: .
clone_size: .
cdr3_nt: TGTGCCAGTAGTATCGAGTCAGAGAATCAGCCCCAGCATTTT
cdr3_aa: CASSIESENQPQHF

v_call: TRBV7-9
j_call: TRBJ1-1
d_call: TRBD1
clone_size: few
cdr3_nt: TGTGCCAGCAGCCCCCGACAGGGGAGGAGCACTGAAGCTTTCTTT
cdr3_aa: CASSPRQGRSTEAFF

v_call: TRBV5-1
j_call: TRBJ2-1
d_call: TRBD1
clone_size: many
cdr3_nt: TGCGCCAGCAGCATAGGACAGGCAAACAATGAGCAGTTCTTC
cdr3_aa: CASSIGQANNEQFF

v_call: TRBV4-3
j_call: TRBJ2-7
d_call: .
clone_size: few
cdr3_nt: TGCGCCAGCAGCCAAGATCTAAGGACTTCTACGTTGGAGCAGTACTTC
cdr3_aa: CASSQDLRTSTLEQYF